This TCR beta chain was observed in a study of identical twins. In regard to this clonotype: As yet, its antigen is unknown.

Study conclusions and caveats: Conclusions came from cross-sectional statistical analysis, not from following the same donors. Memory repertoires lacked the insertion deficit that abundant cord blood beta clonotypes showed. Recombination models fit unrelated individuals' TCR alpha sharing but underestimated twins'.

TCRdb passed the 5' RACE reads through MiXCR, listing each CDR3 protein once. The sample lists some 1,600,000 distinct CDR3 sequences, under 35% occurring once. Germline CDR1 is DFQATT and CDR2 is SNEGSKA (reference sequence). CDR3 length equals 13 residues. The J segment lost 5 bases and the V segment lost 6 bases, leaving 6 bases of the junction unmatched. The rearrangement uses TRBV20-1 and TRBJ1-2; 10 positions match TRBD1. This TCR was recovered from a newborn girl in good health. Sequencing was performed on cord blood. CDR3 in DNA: TGCAGTGCGGGGACAGGGGCGGGTTATGGCTACACCTTC. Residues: CSAGTGAGYGYTF.